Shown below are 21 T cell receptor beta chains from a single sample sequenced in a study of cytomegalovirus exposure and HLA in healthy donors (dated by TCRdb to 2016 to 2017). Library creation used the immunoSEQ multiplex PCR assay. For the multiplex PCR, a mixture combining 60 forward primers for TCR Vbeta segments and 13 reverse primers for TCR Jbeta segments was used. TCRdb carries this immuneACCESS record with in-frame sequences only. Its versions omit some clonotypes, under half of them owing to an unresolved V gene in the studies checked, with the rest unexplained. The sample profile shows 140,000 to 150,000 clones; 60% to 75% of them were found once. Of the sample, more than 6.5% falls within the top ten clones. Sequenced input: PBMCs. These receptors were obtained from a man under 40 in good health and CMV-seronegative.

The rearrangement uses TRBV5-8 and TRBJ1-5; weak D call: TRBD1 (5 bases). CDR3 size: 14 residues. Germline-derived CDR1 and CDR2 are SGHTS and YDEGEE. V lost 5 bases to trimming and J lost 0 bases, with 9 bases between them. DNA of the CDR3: TGTGCCAGCAGGGACATGTATAGCAATCAGCCCCAGCATTTT. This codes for CASRDMYSNQPQHF.

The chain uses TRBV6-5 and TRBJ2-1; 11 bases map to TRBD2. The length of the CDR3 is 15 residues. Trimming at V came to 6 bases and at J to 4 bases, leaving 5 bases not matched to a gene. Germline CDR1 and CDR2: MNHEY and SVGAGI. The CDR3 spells CASSPRLAGYNEQFF. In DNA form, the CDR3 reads TGTGCCAGCAGCCCCAGACTAGCGGGGTACAATGAGCAGTTCTTC.

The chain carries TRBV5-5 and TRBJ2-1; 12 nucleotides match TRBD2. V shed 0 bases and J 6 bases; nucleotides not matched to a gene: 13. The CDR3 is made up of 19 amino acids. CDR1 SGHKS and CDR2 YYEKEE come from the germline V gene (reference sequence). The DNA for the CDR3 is TGTGCCAGCAGCTTGGATTTGAGACTAGCGGGAGTAAGGCCCAATGAGCAGTTCTTC. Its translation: CASSLDLRLAGVRPNEQFF.

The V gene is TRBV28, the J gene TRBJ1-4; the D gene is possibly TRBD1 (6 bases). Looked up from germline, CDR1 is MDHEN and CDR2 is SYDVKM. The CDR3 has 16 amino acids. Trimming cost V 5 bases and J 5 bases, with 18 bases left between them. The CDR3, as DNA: TGTGCCAGCAGTCCACCCCCGGGACAACTAAATGAAAAACTGTTTTTT. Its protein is CASSPPPGQLNEKLFF.

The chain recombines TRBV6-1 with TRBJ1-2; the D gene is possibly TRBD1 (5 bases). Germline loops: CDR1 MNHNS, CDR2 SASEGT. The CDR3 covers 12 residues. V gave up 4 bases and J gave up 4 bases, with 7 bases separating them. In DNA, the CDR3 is TGTGCCAGCAGTGGGGGGGGCTATGGCTACACCTTC. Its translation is CASSGGGYGYTF.

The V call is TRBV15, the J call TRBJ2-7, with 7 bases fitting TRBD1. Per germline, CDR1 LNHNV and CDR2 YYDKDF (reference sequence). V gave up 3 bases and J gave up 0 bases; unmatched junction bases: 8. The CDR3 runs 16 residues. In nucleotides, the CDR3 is TGTGCCACCAGCAGGGTTCTTGGACAGGCCTCCTACGAGCAGTACTTC. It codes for CATSRVLGQASYEQYF.

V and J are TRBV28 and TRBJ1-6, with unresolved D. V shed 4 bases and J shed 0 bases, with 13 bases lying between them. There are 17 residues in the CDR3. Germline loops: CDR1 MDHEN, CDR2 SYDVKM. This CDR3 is CASSSTVRGSYNSPLHF. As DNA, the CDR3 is TGTGCCAGCAGTTCTACAGTACGGGGCTCCTATAATTCACCCCTCCACTTT. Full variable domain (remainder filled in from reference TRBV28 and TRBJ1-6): DVKVTQSSRYLVKRTGEKVFLECVQDMDHENMFWYRQDPGLGLRLIYFSYDVKMKEKGDIPEGYSVSREKKERFSLILESASTNQTSMYLCASSSTVRGSYNSPLHFGNGTRLTVT.

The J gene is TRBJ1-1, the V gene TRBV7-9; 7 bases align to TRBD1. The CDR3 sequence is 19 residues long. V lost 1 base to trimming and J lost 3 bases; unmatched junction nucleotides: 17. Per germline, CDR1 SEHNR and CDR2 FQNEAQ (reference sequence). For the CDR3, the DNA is TGTGCCAGCAGCTTAGTGTCCACAATCCGGGACAGAGAACACACTGAAGCTTTCTTT. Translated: CASSLVSTIRDREHTEAFF.

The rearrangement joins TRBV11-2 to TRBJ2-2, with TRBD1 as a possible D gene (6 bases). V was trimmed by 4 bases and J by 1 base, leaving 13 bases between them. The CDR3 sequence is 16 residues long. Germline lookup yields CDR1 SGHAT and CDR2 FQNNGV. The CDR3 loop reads CASSSTGTLNTGELFF. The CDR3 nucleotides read TGTGCCAGCAGCTCCACTGGGACATTGAACACCGGGGAGCTGTTTTTT.

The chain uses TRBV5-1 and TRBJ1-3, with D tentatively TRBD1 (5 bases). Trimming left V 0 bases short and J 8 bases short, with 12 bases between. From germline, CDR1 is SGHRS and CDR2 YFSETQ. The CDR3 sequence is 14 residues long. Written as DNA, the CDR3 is TGCGCCAGCAGCTTGGCCGGCGGGGACGACACCATATATTTT. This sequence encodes CASSLAGGDDTIYF. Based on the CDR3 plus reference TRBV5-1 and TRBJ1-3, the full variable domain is KAGVTQTPRYLIKTRGQQVTLSCSPISGHRSVSWYQQTPGQGLQFLFEYFSETQRNKGNFPGRFSGRQFSNSRSEMNVSTLELGDSALYLCASSLAGGDDTIYFGEGSWLTVV.

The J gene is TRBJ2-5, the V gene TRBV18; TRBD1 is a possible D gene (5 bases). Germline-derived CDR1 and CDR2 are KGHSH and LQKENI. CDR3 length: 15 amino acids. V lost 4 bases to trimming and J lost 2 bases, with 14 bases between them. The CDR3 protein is CASSRAGHLQETQYF. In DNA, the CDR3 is TGTGCCAGCTCACGCGCAGGGCACCTTCAAGAGACCCAGTACTTC. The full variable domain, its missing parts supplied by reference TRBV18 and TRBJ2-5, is NAGVMQNPRHLVRRRGQEARLRCSPMKGHSHVYWYRQLPEEGLKFMVYLQKENIIDESGMPKERFSAEFPKEGPSILRIQQVVRGDSAAYFCASSRAGHLQETQYFGPGTRLLVL.

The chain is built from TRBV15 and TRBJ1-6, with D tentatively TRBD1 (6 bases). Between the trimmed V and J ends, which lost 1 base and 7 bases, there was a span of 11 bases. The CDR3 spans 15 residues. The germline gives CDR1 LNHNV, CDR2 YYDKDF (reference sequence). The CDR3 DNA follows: TGTGCCACCAGCAGAGGCAGGGGTGAAAATTCACCCCTCCACTTT. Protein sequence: CATSRGRGENSPLHF.

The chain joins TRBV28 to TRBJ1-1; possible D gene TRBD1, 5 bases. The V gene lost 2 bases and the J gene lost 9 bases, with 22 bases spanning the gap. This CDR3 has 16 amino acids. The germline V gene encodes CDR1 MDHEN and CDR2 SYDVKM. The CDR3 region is CASSLRQGRGSSQAFF. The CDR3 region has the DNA TGTGCCAGCAGTTTAAGGCAGGGAAGAGGTAGCTCTCAAGCTTTCTTT. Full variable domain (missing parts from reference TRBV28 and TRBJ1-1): DVKVTQSSRYLVKRTGEKVFLECVQDMDHENMFWYRQDPGLGLRLIYFSYDVKMKEKGDIPEGYSVSREKKERFSLILESASTNQTSMYLCASSLRQGRGSSQAFFGQGTRLTVV.

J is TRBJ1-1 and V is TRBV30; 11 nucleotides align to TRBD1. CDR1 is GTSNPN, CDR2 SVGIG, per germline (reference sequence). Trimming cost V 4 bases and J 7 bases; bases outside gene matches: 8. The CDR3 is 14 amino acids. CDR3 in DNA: TGTGCCTGGAAAAGCCCGGACAGGGGGCTTGAAGCTTTCTTT. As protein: CAWKSPDRGLEAFF.

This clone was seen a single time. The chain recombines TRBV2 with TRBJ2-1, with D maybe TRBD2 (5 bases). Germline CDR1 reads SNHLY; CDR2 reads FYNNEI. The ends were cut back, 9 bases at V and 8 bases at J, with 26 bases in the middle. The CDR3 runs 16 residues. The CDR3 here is CASVTLKDSPRDEQFF. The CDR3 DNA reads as TGTGCCAGTGTCACGCTAAAGGACTCCCCCCGGGATGAGCAGTTCTTC.

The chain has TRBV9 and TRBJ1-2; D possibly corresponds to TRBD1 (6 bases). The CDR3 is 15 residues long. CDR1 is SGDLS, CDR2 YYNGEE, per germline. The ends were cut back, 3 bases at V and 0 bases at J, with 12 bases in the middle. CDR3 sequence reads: CASSASTGPNYGYTF. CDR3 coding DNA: TGTGCCAGCAGCGCCTCGACAGGCCCTAACTATGGCTACACCTTC.

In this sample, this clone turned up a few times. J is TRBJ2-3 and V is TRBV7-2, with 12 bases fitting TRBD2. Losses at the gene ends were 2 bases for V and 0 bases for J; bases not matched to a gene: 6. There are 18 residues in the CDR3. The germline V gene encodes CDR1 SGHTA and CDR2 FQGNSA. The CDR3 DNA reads TGTGCCAGCAGCTTATGGACTAGCGGGACCCCTAGCACAGATACGCAGTATTTT. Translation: CASSLWTSGTPSTDTQYF.

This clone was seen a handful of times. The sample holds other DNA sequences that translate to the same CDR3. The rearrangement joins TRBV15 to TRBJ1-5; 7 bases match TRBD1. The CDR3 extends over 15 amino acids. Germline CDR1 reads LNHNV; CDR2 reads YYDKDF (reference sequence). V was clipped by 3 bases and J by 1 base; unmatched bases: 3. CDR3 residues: CATSSLGGSNQPQHF. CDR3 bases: TGTGCCACCAGCAGCCTAGGGGGCAGCAATCAGCCCCAGCATTTT.

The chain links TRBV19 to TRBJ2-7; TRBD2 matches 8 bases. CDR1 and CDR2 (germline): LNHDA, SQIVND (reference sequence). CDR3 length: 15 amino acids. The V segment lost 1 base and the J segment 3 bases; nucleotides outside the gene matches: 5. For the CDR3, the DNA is TGTGCCAGTAGTATAGGTGCTAGCGGGCTCTACGAGCAGTACTTC. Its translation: CASSIGASGLYEQYF.

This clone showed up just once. The CDR3 sequence: CATSRGPSSYEQYF. The CDR3 DNA sequence: TGTGCCACCAGTAGGGGGCCCAGCTCCTACGAGCAGTACTTC. This chain joins TRBV15 and TRBJ2-7; TRBD1 matches 7 bases. The J segment lost 0 bases and the V segment lost 6 bases, leaving 5 bases of the junction unmatched. This CDR3 spans 14 amino acids. Germline V lookup: CDR1 LNHNV, CDR2 YYDKDF (reference sequence).

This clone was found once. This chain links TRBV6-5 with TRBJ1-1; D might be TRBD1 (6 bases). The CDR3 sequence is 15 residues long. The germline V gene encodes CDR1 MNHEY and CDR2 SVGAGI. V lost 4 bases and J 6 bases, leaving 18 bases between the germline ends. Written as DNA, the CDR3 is TGTGCCAGCAGTTGGGGAGGGGGGGCGCTGCCTGAAGCTTTCTTT. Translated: CASSWGGGALPEAFF.